Below, 5 T cell receptor beta chains from the same sample are listed, as sequenced in a study of T-cell memory formation after mild COVID-19. MiXCR, applied by TCRdb to the 5' RACE reads, yields one record per CDR3 protein. The repertoire includes 250,000 to 400,000 distinct CDR3 sequences, 14% of them detected once, and under 25% sits in the top ten. The sequenced sample was PBMCs or a T cell subset sorted from them (not recorded which). These receptors were obtained from a man in his late teens or twenties who had mild COVID-19 (a few samples of this study predate the infection). Cell type and time point are not known.

This sequence joins TRBV15 and TRBJ2-2; the D is unclear. The CDR3 consists of 13 residues. The V gene's germline CDR1 is LNHNV and CDR2 YYDKDF (reference sequence). Trimming removed 8 bases at V and 2 bases at J, with 9 bases between. This CDR3 reads CATGQSNTGELFF. The CDR3 DNA is TGTGCCACCGGGCAGTCTAACACCGGGGAGCTGTTTTTT.

The V call is TRBV4-1, the J call TRBJ2-3; either TRBD1 or TRBD2 may fit D (5 bases each). CDR1 MGHRA and CDR2 YSYEKL come from the germline V gene. V lost 3 bases and J 2 bases, leaving 12 bases between the germline ends. The CDR3 contains 15 residues. DNA for the CDR3: TGCGCCAGCAGCCAGACCGGGGCTGACACAGATACGCAGTATTTT. It specifies CASSQTGADTDTQYF.

The gene calls are TRBV27 and TRBJ2-1, with 8 nucleotides matching TRBD1. Germline V gene sequence: CDR1 MNHEY, CDR2 SMNVEV (reference sequence). J gave up 6 bases and V 6 bases, and 7 bases lay outside the gene matches. The CDR3 runs 14 residues. CDR3 region: CASSTGGWGNEQFF. CDR3 coding DNA: TGTGCCAGCAGCACAGGGGGTTGGGGCAATGAGCAGTTCTTC.

This clonotype was observed a handful of times. V usage is TRBV7-3 and J usage is TRBJ2-2; D call uncertain. With 4 bases removed from V and 5 bases from J, the gap between germline ends came to 8 bases. Germline CDR1 and CDR2: SGHTA and FQGTGA. CDR3 size: 13 residues. CDR3 DNA sequence: TGTGCCAGCAGCTCATACATTACCGGGGAGCTGTTTTTT. It specifies CASSSYITGELFF.

This clonotype showed up just a few times. This rearrangement joins TRBV7-9 to TRBJ1-4; D gene uncertain. V was clipped by 4 bases and J by 8 bases, with 17 bases between them. The CDR3 is 15 residues long. Germline CDR1 reads SEHNR; CDR2 reads FQNEAQ (reference sequence). The CDR3 DNA follows: TGTGCCAGCAGCTCGTTAGGGAGCGGCGGCGAAAAACTGTTTTTT. Amino acids: CASSSLGSGGEKLFF.